This entry is about one TCR beta chain. These data belong to a study of T cell changes during pregnancy in multiple sclerosis. Germline assignment: CDR1 SGHVS and CDR2 FQNEAQ. This CDR3 spans 16 amino acids. Trimming stripped 1 base from V and 1 base from J, with 14 bases between. Profiled with immunoSEQ multiplex PCR; TCRdb holds only in-frame clones, not every one. Of some 89,000 clones in the sample, over 90% were seen once. This sequence was found in a female donor with multiple sclerosis, enrolled in a pregnancy study. The sequencing used peripheral blood, collected in the third trimester of pregnancy. V usage is TRBV7-8 and J usage is TRBJ2-7, with D tentatively TRBD1 (5 bases). The CDR3 bases are TGTGCCAGCAGCTTAGAGGGCAGGGCCCTTTCCTACGAGCAGTACTTC. Translated, it gives CASSLEGRALSYEQYF.